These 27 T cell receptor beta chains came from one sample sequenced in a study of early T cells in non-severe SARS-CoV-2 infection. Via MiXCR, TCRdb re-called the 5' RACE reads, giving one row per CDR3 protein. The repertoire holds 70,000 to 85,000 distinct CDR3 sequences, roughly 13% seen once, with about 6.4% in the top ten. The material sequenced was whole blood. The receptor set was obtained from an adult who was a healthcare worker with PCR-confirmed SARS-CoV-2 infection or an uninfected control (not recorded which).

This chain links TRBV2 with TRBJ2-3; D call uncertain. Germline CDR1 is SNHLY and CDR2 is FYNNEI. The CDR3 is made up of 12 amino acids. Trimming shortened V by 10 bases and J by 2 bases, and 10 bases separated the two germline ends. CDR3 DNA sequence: TGTGCCATACGGTACGACACAGATACGCAGTATTTT. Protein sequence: CAIRYDTDTQYF.

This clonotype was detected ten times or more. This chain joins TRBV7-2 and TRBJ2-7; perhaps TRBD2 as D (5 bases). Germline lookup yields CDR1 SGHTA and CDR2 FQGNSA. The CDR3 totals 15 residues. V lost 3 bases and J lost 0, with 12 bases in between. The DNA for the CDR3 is TGTGCCAGCAGCTTTGGGAGCCGGAGCTCCTACGAGCAGTACTTC. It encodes CASSFGSRSSYEQYF.

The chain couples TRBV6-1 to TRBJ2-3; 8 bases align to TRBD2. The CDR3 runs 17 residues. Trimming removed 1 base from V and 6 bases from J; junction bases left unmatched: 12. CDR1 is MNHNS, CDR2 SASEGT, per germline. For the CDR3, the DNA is TGTGCCAGCAGTGAAGGAATAGCGGGGAGACCGGGGGATACGCAGTATTTT. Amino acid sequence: CASSEGIAGRPGDTQYF.

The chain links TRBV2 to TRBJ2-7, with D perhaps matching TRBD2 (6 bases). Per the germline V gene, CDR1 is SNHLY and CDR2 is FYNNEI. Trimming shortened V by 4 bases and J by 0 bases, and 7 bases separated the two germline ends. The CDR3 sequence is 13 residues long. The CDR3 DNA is TGTGCCAGCAGTGTACTAGCCTCCTACGAGCAGTACTTC. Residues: CASSVLASYEQYF.

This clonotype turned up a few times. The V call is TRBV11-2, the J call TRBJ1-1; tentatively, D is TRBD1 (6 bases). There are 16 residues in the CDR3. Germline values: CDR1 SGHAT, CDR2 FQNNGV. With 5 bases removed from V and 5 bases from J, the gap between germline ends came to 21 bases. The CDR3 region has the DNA TGTGCCAGCAGCCAAGACGCGTACAGGGATGGAACTGAAGCTTTCTTT. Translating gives CASSQDAYRDGTEAFF. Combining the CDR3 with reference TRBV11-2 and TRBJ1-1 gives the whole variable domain EAGVAQSPRYKIIEKRQSVAFWCNPISGHATLYWYQQILGQGPKLLIQFQNNGVVDDSQLPKDRFSAERLKGVDSTLKIQPAKLEDSAVYLCASSQDAYRDGTEAFFGQGTRLTVV.

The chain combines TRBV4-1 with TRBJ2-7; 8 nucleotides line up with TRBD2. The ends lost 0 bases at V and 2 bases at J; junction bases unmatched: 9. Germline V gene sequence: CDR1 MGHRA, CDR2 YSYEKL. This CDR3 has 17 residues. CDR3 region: CASSQELKTSGPYEQYF. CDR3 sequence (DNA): TGCGCCAGCAGCCAAGAGCTAAAAACTAGCGGACCCTACGAGCAGTACTTC.

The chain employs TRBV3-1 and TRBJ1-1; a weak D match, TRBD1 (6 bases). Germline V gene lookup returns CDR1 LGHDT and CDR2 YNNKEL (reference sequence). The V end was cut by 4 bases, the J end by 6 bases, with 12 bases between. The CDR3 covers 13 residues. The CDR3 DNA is TGTGCCAGCAGCCGGGGGGCTATCGCTGAAGCTTTCTTT. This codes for CASSRGAIAEAFF.

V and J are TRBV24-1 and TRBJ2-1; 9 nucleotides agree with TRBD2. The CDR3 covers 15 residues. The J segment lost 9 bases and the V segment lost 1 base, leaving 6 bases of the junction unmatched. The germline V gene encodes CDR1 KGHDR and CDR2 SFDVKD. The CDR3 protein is CATSDFGSGRIEQFF. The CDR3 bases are TGTGCCACCAGTGATTTCGGTAGCGGGAGAATTGAGCAGTTCTTC.

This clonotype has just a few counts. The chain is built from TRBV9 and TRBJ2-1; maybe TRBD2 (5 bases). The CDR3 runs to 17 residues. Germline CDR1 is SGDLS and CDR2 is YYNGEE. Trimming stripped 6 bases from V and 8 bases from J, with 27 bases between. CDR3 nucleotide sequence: TGTGCCAGCACCCCTATCCCAAGGATAGGACTTTCGGATGAGCAGTTCTTC. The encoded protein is CASTPIPRIGLSDEQFF.

CDR3 nucleotides: TGCAGTGTCTCGAACGTTCAAGAGACCCAGTACTTC. Protein: CSVSNVQETQYF. The V and J genes are TRBV20-1 and TRBJ2-5; D remains unclear. V shed 7 bases and J shed 2 bases, with 11 bases lying between them. Germline V gene sequence: CDR1 DFQATT, CDR2 SNEGSKA (reference sequence). The CDR3 extends over 12 amino acids.

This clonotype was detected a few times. The DNA of the CDR3 is TGTGCCAGCAGTTTATTTAATCAGCCCCAGCATTTT. It is translated as CASSLFNQPQHF. J is TRBJ1-5 and V is TRBV28; D unclear. The length of the CDR3 is 12 residues. CDR1 is MDHEN, CDR2 SYDVKM, per germline. V lost 1 base to trimming and J lost 4 bases, with 2 bases between them.

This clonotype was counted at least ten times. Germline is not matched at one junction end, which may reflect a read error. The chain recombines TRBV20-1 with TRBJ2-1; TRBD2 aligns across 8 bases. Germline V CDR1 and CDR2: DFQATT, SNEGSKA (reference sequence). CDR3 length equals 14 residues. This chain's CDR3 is CSARGSTSGHEQFF. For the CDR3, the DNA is TGCAGTGCGAGAGGCTCAACTAGCGGCCATGAGCAGTTCTTC.

CDR3: CASSLASSRSYEQYF. The CDR3 coding sequence is TGTGCCAGCAGCTTGGCGTCTAGCCGATCCTACGAGCAGTACTTC. The V gene is TRBV7-2, the J gene TRBJ2-7; TRBD2 is a possible D gene (5 bases). Germline assignment: CDR1 SGHTA and CDR2 FQGNSA. The CDR3 runs to 15 residues. Trimming left V 3 bases short and J 1 base short, with 13 bases between. Complete variable domain (other parts from reference TRBV7-2 and TRBJ2-7): GAGVSQSPSNKVTEKGKDVELRCDPISGHTALYWYRQSLGQGLEFLIYFQGNSAPDKSGLPSDRFSAERTGGSVSTLTIQRTQQEDSAVYLCASSLASSRSYEQYFGPGTRLTVT.

As DNA, the CDR3 is TGCAGTGCCAGCCTAGCGGTTAGTCCCTACAATGAGCAGTTCTTC. This translates into CSASLAVSPYNEQFF. The rearrangement uses TRBV20-1 and TRBJ2-1, with 7 nucleotides matching TRBD2. Trimming removed 6 bases from V and 2 bases from J; junction bases left unmatched: 10. Germline V gene data show CDR1 as DFQATT and CDR2 as SNEGSKA (reference sequence). This CDR3 is 15 amino acids long.

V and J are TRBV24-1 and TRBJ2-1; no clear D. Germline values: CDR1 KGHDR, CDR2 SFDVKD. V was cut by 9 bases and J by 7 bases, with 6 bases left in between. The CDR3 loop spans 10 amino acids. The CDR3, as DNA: TGTGCCACCTCAGCGAATGAGCAGTTCTTC. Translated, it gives CATSANEQFF.

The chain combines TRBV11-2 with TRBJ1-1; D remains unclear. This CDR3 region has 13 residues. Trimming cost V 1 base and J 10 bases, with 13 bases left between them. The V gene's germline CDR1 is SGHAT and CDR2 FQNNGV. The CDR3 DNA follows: TGTGCCAGCAGCTTAGCCGCCCCCGTGGGAGCTTTCTTT. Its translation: CASSLAAPVGAFF.

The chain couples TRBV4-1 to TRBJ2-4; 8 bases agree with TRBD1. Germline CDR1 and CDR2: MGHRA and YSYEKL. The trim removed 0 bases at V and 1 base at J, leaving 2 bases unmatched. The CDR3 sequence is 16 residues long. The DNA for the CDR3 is TGCGCCAGCAGCCAAGATCGGGACAGGGCCAAAAACATTCAGTACTTC. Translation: CASSQDRDRAKNIQYF.

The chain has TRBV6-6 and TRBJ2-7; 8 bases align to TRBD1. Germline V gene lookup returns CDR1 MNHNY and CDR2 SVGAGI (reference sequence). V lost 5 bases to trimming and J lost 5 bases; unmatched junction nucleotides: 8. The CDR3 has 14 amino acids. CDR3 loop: CASSTQGADHEQYF. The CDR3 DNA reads TGTGCCAGCAGTACTCAGGGGGCTGATCACGAGCAGTACTTC.

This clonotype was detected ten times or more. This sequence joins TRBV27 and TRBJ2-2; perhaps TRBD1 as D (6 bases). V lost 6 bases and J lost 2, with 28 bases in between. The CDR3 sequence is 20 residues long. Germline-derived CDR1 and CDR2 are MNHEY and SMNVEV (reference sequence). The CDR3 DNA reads TGTGCCAGCAGCCAAAAAAAAGACACAGGGCCGCAAATTAACACCGGGGAGCTGTTTTTT. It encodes CASSQKKDTGPQINTGELFF.

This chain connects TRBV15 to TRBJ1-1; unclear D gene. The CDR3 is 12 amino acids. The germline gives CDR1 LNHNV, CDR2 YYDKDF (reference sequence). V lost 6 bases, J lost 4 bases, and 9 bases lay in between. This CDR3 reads CATSGSFTEAFF. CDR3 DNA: TGTGCCACCAGTGGCAGTTTCACTGAAGCTTTCTTT.

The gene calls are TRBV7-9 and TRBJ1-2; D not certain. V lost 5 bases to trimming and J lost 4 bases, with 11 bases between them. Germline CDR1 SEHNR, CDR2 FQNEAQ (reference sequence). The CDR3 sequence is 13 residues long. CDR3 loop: CASSRDTSYGYTF. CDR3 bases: TGTGCCAGCAGCCGAGACACATCCTATGGCTACACCTTC. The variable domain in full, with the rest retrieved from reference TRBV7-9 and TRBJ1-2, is DTGVSQNPRHKITKRGQNVTFRCDPISEHNRLYWYRQTLGQGPEFLTYFQNEAQLEKSRLLSDRFSAERPKGSFSTLEIQRTEQGDSAMYLCASSRDTSYGYTFGSGTRLTVV.

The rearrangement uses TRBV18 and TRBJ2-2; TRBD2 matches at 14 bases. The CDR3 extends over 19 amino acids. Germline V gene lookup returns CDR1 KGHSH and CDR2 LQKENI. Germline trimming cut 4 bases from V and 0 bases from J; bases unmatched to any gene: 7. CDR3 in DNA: TGTGCCAGCTCACAACTCGGGACTAGCGGGAGCGCGAACACCGGGGAGCTGTTTTTT. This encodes CASSQLGTSGSANTGELFF.

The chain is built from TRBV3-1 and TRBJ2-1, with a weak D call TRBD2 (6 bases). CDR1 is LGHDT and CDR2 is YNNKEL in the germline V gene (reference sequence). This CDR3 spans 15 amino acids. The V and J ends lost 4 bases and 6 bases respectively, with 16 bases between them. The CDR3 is CASSPNLGSGNEQFF. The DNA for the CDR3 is TGTGCCAGCAGCCCCAACTTGGGTAGCGGCAATGAGCAGTTCTTC.

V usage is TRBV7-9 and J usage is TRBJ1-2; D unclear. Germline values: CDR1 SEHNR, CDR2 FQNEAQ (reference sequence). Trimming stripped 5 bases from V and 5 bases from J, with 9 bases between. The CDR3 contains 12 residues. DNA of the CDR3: TGTGCCAGCAGCCGTGCGCTGTATGGCTACACCTTC. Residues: CASSRALYGYTF.

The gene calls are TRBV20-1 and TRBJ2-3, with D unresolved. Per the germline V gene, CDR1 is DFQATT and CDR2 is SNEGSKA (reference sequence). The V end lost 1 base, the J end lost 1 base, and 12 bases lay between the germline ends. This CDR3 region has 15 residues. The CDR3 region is CSARVADHGTDTQYF. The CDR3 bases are TGCAGTGCTAGAGTGGCAGACCATGGCACAGATACGCAGTATTTT.

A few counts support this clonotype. CDR3 protein: CAISESAVNTGELFF. Written as DNA, the CDR3 is TGTGCCATCAGTGAGTCGGCAGTGAACACCGGGGAGCTGTTTTTT. The genes are TRBV10-3 and TRBJ2-2; no clear D gene. The length of the CDR3 is 15 residues. Trimming shortened V by 0 bases and J by 1 base, and 6 bases separated the two germline ends. Germline CDR1 ENHRY, CDR2 SYGVKD.

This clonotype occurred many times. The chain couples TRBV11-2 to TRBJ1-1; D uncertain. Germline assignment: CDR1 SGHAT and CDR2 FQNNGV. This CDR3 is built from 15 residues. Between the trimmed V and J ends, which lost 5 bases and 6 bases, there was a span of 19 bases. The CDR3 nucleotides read TGTGCCAGCAGCGTTAGACCGAACCTTACACCTGAAGCTTTCTTT. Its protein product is CASSVRPNLTPEAFF.